The rows below give T cell receptor beta chains drawn from one sample of a study of blood T cells in healthy people across ages. TCRdb reprocessed the 5' RACE reads via MiXCR and lists one record per CDR3 protein. The sample shows about 1.7 million distinct CDR3 sequences, 28% of them seen only once. Sequencing was performed on blood. The source is a woman in her 30s in good health. Each CDR3 is given with its conserved first and last residue. Fields, in order: D gene, J gene, clone size, V gene, CDR3 DNA, CDR3 protein. A D gene is named only where the DNA matches it firmly. Clone size is stated in some rows and not others, as once, few, many or a class when expanded.

D gene: -
J gene: TRBJ2-1
clone size: many
V gene: TRBV2
CDR3 DNA: TGTGCCAGCAGTGAAGCGCCACTTAGCAATGAGCAGTTCTTC
CDR3 protein: CASSEAPLSNEQFF

D gene: -
J gene: TRBJ2-5
clone size: few
V gene: TRBV2
CDR3 DNA: TGTGCCAGCACCCACTGGGGGGTACAAGAGACCCAGTACTTC
CDR3 protein: CASTHWGVQETQYF

D gene: -
J gene: TRBJ2-3
clone size: -
V gene: TRBV20-1
CDR3 DNA: TGCAGTGCTAGAGATTTCTTGGCGGCGGGGCCCACAGATACGCAGTATTTT
CDR3 protein: CSARDFLAAGPTDTQYF

D gene: -
J gene: TRBJ2-5
clone size: -
V gene: TRBV5-1
CDR3 DNA: TGCGCCAGCAGCTTGGAATTGGGACCTTCAGGGACCCAGTACTTC
CDR3 protein: CASSLELGPSGTQYF

D gene: TRBD2
J gene: TRBJ2-3
clone size: -
V gene: TRBV6-2/TRBV6-3
CDR3 DNA: TGTGCCAGCACTCCTCTACTAGCGGGAGGGCCAAAGGATACGCAGTATTTT
CDR3 protein: CASTPLLAGGPKDTQYF

D gene: TRBD2
J gene: TRBJ2-3
clone size: few
V gene: TRBV10-1
CDR3 DNA: TGCGCCAGCAGTGAGTCGTTTTCAGCGGGAGGTCTAGATACGCAGTATTTT
CDR3 protein: CASSESFSAGGLDTQYF

D gene: TRBD2
J gene: TRBJ2-3
clone size: -
V gene: TRBV6-6
CDR3 DNA: TGTGCCAGTAGGGCCGGAGGACTAGGAGATACGCAGTATTTT
CDR3 protein: CASRAGGLGDTQYF

D gene: TRBD1
J gene: TRBJ2-3
clone size: few
V gene: TRBV12-3/TRBV12-4
CDR3 DNA: TGTGCCAGCAGACTCACAGGGGAAAGCACAGATACGCAGTATTTT
CDR3 protein: CASRLTGESTDTQYF

D gene: TRBD2
J gene: TRBJ2-3
clone size: -
V gene: TRBV7-9
CDR3 DNA: TGTGCCAGCAACTCGGGACTAGCGGGCTCCCGCACAGATACGCAGTATTTT
CDR3 protein: CASNSGLAGSRTDTQYF

D gene: -
J gene: TRBJ2-1
clone size: -
V gene: TRBV5-1
CDR3 DNA: TGCGCCAGCAGCTCCGCACCCACCGGGGGCGCATCATACAATGAGCAGTTCTTC
CDR3 protein: CASSSAPTGGASYNEQFF

D gene: -
J gene: TRBJ2-2
clone size: few
V gene: TRBV5-8
CDR3 DNA: TGTGCCAGCAGCTTGGTAAAGCTAAACACCGGGGAGCTGTTTTTT
CDR3 protein: CASSLVKLNTGELFF

D gene: TRBD1
J gene: TRBJ1-2
clone size: -
V gene: TRBV6-5
CDR3 DNA: TGTGCCAGCAGGGATCAGGGGGGAGCTAACTATGGCTACACCTTC
CDR3 protein: CASRDQGGANYGYTF

D gene: -
J gene: TRBJ1-2
clone size: few
V gene: TRBV12-3/TRBV12-4
CDR3 DNA: TGTGCCAGCAGTTTCGGCGAGGGGCGAGCAAGCTATGGCTACACCTTC
CDR3 protein: CASSFGEGRASYGYTF

D gene: -
J gene: TRBJ1-4
clone size: -
V gene: TRBV20-1
CDR3 DNA: TGCAGTGCTACGGACACTAATGAAAAACTGTTTTTT
CDR3 protein: CSATDTNEKLFF

D gene: -
J gene: TRBJ2-1
clone size: -
V gene: TRBV20-1
CDR3 DNA: TGCAGTGCCTACACGTACAATGAGCAGTTCTTC
CDR3 protein: CSAYTYNEQFF

D gene: TRBD2
J gene: TRBJ2-5
clone size: many
V gene: TRBV2
CDR3 DNA: TGTGCCAGCAAAAGCGGGGGACAAGAGACCCAGTACTTC
CDR3 protein: CASKSGGQETQYF

D gene: -
J gene: TRBJ2-7
clone size: -
V gene: TRBV27
CDR3 DNA: TGTGCCAGCCGGACAGTTCTCCACGAGCAGTACTTC
CDR3 protein: CASRTVLHEQYF

D gene: TRBD1
J gene: TRBJ2-5
clone size: -
V gene: TRBV28
CDR3 DNA: TGTGCCAGCAGTTCTCTAACGGTTGAGGGGGCGGTGGATGAGCAGTACTTC
CDR3 protein: CASSSLTVEGAVDEQYF

D gene: -
J gene: TRBJ2-1
clone size: few
V gene: TRBV12-3/TRBV12-4
CDR3 DNA: TGTGCCAGCAGTTTCATAGGGCCCATTTACAATGAGCAGTTCTTC
CDR3 protein: CASSFIGPIYNEQFF

D gene: -
J gene: TRBJ2-3
clone size: few
V gene: TRBV5-1
CDR3 DNA: TGCGCCAGCAGCTTAGGGGACTCCTGGACAGATACGCAGTATTTT
CDR3 protein: CASSLGDSWTDTQYF

D gene: TRBD2
J gene: TRBJ2-1
clone size: -
V gene: TRBV27
CDR3 DNA: TGTGCCACACTAAGACTAGCGGGGGCGAAAGAGACCCAGTTCTTC
CDR3 protein: CATLRLAGAKETQFF

D gene: TRBD1
J gene: TRBJ1-5
clone size: -
V gene: TRBV20-1
CDR3 DNA: TGCAGTGCGAGTAACAGGGGGCAACAGCCCCAGCATTTT
CDR3 protein: CSASNRGQQPQHF

D gene: -
J gene: TRBJ2-5
clone size: -
V gene: TRBV5-1
CDR3 DNA: TGCGCCAGCAGCTTGGAGGCTGGCGGGGACCAAGAGACCCAGTACTTC
CDR3 protein: CASSLEAGGDQETQYF

D gene: -
J gene: TRBJ2-1
clone size: -
V gene: TRBV10-3
CDR3 DNA: TGTGCCACGCAAGGAGCCGATTACAATGAGCAGTTCTTC
CDR3 protein: CATQGADYNEQFF

D gene: TRBD1
J gene: TRBJ1-4
clone size: few
V gene: TRBV2
CDR3 DNA: TGTGCCAGCAGCGTGGACAGGGGACTAACTAATGAAAAACTGTTTTTT
CDR3 protein: CASSVDRGLTNEKLFF

D gene: -
J gene: TRBJ1-5
clone size: -
V gene: TRBV4-1
CDR3 DNA: TGCGCCAGCAGCCACCCGGCGGGCAGACATAGCAATCAGCCCCAGCATTTT
CDR3 protein: CASSHPAGRHSNQPQHF

D gene: TRBD2
J gene: TRBJ2-5
clone size: many
V gene: TRBV29-1
CDR3 DNA: TGCAGCGCCTCTAGCGGGGGACAAGAGACCCAGTACTTC
CDR3 protein: CSASSGGQETQYF

D gene: -
J gene: TRBJ2-1
clone size: -
V gene: TRBV7-7
CDR3 DNA: TGTGCCAGCAGCTTCAAACTCCAGAGCTCCTACAATGAGCAGTTCTTC
CDR3 protein: CASSFKLQSSYNEQFF

D gene: -
J gene: TRBJ1-6
clone size: many
V gene: TRBV6-1
CDR3 DNA: TGTGCCAGCAGTGAATGGGACACAAATTCACCCCTCCACTTT
CDR3 protein: CASSEWDTNSPLHF

D gene: -
J gene: TRBJ1-2
clone size: few
V gene: TRBV6-5
CDR3 DNA: TGTGCCAGCAGTTACGCGGGGTTTTGCTACACCTTC
CDR3 protein: CASSYAGFCYTF

D gene: TRBD1
J gene: TRBJ1-2
clone size: -
V gene: TRBV2
CDR3 DNA: TGTGCCAGCCAACAAACAGGGGGCGCAGGCCGTGGCTACACCTTC
CDR3 protein: CASQQTGGAGRGYTF

D gene: -
J gene: TRBJ2-1
clone size: many
V gene: TRBV15
CDR3 DNA: TGTGCCACCAGCAGAGATCGAGGCAGGTTGTACAATGAGCAGTTCTTC
CDR3 protein: CATSRDRGRLYNEQFF

D gene: -
J gene: TRBJ2-7
clone size: few
V gene: TRBV12-5
CDR3 DNA: TGTGCTAGTGGTTTGGACGTCTACTACGAGCAGTACTTC
CDR3 protein: CASGLDVYYEQYF

D gene: -
J gene: TRBJ1-2
clone size: many
V gene: TRBV7-9
CDR3 DNA: TGTGCCAGCAGCTTAGAAGTTACCGGCAGCGGCTACACCTTC
CDR3 protein: CASSLEVTGSGYTF

D gene: -
J gene: TRBJ1-2
clone size: few
V gene: TRBV20-1
CDR3 DNA: TGCAGTGCAAGACAGGCCCCCTATGGCTACACCTTC
CDR3 protein: CSARQAPYGYTF

D gene: -
J gene: TRBJ1-2
clone size: -
V gene: TRBV6-2/TRBV6-3
CDR3 DNA: TGTGCCAGCAGCCAAGACGTACGCTATGGCTACACCTTC
CDR3 protein: CASSQDVRYGYTF

D gene: -
J gene: TRBJ2-7
clone size: few
V gene: TRBV30
CDR3 DNA: TGTGCCTGGAGTGACAGGGCCCTGGACTACGAGCAGTACTTC
CDR3 protein: CAWSDRALDYEQYF

D gene: TRBD2
J gene: TRBJ2-7
clone size: -
V gene: TRBV28
CDR3 DNA: TGTGCCAGCAGTTTACGGGGGGGGCTATCCTACGAGCAGTACTTC
CDR3 protein: CASSLRGGLSYEQYF

D gene: -
J gene: TRBJ2-4
clone size: -
V gene: TRBV30
CDR3 DNA: TGTGCCTGGAAGAGGGGGGTTAATGAGCAGTACTTC
CDR3 protein: CAWKRGVNEQYF

D gene: -
J gene: TRBJ1-1
clone size: few
V gene: TRBV3-1
CDR3 DNA: TGTGCCAGCGAAGGAATGAGCACTGAAGCTTTCTTT
CDR3 protein: CASEGMSTEAFF

D gene: TRBD1
J gene: TRBJ1-5
clone size: -
V gene: TRBV6-1
CDR3 DNA: TGTGCCAGCAGTGAAGGGACAGGGAATTTGGCGAGCAATCAGCCCCAGCATTTT
CDR3 protein: CASSEGTGNLASNQPQHF

D gene: -
J gene: TRBJ1-3
clone size: few
V gene: TRBV29-1
CDR3 DNA: TGCAGCGTTGATTCCGTCTCTGGAAACACCATATATTTT
CDR3 protein: CSVDSVSGNTIYF

D gene: -
J gene: TRBJ2-7
clone size: -
V gene: TRBV27
CDR3 DNA: TGTGCCAGCAGTTACGCAGACGCCTACGAGCAGTACTTC
CDR3 protein: CASSYADAYEQYF

D gene: -
J gene: TRBJ1-3
clone size: -
V gene: TRBV12-3/TRBV12-4
CDR3 DNA: TGTGCCAGCAGTGGGTGGGGCTCTGGAAACACCATATATTTT
CDR3 protein: CASSGWGSGNTIYF

D gene: TRBD1
J gene: TRBJ2-5
clone size: many
V gene: TRBV7-2
CDR3 DNA: TGTGCCAGCAGCTTCGCGGACAGGGGGCCCCAAGAGACCCAGTACTTC
CDR3 protein: CASSFADRGPQETQYF

D gene: TRBD2
J gene: TRBJ2-7
clone size: -
V gene: TRBV4-1
CDR3 DNA: TGCGCCAGCAGCCAAGACCCAAGCGGGGGGCCCTCCTACGAGCAGTACTTC
CDR3 protein: CASSQDPSGGPSYEQYF

D gene: -
J gene: TRBJ1-1
clone size: -
V gene: TRBV29-1
CDR3 DNA: TGCAGCGTTGAAGACCTCTCTCCTAAAGCTTTCTTT
CDR3 protein: CSVEDLSPKAFF

D gene: TRBD2
J gene: TRBJ2-3
clone size: few
V gene: TRBV7-8
CDR3 DNA: TGTGCCAGCAGCTTCCGCGAAAGCGGGAGTAAGGCAGATACGCAGTATTTT
CDR3 protein: CASSFRESGSKADTQYF

D gene: TRBD1
J gene: TRBJ2-7
clone size: -
V gene: TRBV28
CDR3 DNA: TGTGCCAGCAGACTAGACAGGGGTGGTTCCTACGAGCAGTACTTC
CDR3 protein: CASRLDRGGSYEQYF